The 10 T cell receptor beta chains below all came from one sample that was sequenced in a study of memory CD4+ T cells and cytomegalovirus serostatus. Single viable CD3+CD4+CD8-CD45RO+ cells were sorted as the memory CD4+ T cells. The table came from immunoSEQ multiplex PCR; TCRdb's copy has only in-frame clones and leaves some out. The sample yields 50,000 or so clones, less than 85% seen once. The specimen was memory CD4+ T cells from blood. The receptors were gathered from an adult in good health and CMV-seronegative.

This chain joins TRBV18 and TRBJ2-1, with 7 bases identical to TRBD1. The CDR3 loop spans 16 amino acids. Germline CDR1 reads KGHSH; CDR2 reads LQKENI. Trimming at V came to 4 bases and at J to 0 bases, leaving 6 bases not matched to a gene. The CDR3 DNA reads TGTGCCAGCTCACAGGGACAGCTGAGCTCCTACAATGAGCAGTTCTTC. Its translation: CASSQGQLSSYNEQFF.

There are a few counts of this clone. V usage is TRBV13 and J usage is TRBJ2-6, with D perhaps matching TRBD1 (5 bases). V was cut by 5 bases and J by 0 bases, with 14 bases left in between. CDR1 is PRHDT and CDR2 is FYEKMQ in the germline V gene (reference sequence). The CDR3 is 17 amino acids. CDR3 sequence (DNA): TGTGCCAGCAGCCCGGACGGTGACAGCTCTGGGGCCAACGTCCTGACTTTC. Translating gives CASSPDGDSSGANVLTF.

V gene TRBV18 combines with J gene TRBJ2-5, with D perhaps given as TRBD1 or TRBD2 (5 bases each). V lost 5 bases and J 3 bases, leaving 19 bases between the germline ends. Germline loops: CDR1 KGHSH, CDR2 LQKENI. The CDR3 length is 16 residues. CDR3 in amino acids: CASSGPRARGEETQYF. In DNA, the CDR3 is TGTGCCAGCTCAGGTCCTCGGGCACGAGGGGAAGAGACCCAGTACTTC. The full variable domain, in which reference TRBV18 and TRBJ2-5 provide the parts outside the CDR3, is NAGVMQNPRHLVRRRGQEARLRCSPMKGHSHVYWYRQLPEEGLKFMVYLQKENIIDESGMPKERFSAEFPKEGPSILRIQQVVRGDSAAYFCASSGPRARGEETQYFGPGTRLLVL.

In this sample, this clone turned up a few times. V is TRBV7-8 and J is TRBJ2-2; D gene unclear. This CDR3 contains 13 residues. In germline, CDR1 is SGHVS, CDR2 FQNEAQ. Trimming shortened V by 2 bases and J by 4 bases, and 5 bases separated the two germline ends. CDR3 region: CASSLSGTGELFF. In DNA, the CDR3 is TGTGCCAGCAGCTTATCTGGCACCGGGGAGCTGTTTTTT.

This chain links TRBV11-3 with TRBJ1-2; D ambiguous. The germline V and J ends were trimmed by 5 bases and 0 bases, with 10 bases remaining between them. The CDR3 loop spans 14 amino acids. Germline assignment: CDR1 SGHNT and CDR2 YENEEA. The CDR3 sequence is CASSHFPTNYGYTF. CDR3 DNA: TGTGCCAGCAGCCATTTTCCCACTAACTATGGCTACACCTTC.

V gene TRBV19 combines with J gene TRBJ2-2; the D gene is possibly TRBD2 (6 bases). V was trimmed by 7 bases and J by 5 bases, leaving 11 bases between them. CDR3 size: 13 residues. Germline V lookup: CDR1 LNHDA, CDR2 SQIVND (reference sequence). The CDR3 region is CASKEGGTGELFF. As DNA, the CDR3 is TGTGCCAGTAAGGAGGGAGGAACCGGGGAGCTGTTTTTT.

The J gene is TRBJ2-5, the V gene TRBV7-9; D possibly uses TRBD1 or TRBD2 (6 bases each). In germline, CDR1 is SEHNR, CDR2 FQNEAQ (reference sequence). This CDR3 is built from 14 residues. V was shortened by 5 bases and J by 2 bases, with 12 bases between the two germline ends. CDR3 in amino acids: CASSTRGAQETQYF. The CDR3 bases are TGTGCCAGCAGCACAAGGGGGGCTCAAGAGACCCAGTACTTC. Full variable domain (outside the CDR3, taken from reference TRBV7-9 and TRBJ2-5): DTGVSQNPRHKITKRGQNVTFRCDPISEHNRLYWYRQTLGQGPEFLTYFQNEAQLEKSRLLSDRFSAERPKGSFSTLEIQRTEQGDSAMYLCASSTRGAQETQYFGPGTRLLVL.

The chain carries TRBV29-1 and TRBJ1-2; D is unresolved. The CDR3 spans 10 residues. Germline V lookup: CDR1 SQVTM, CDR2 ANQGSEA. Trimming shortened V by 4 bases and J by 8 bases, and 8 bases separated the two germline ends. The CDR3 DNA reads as TGCAGCGTTGGGGAGAGCGGCTACACCTTC. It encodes CSVGESGYTF.

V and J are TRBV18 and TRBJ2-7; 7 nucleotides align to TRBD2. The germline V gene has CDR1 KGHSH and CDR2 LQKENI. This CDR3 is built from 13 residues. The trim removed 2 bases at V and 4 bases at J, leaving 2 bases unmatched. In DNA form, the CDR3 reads TGTGCCAGCTCACCAATGGGAGGGTACGAGCAGTACTTC. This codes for CASSPMGGYEQYF.

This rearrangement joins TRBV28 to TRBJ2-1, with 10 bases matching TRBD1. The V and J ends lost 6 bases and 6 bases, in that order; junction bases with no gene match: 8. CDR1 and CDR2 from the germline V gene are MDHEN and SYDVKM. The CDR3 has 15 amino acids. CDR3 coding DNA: TGTGCCAGCAGCGGGACAGGGGTTCCCCCCAATGAGCAGTTCTTC. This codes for CASSGTGVPPNEQFF.